This note documents a single T cell receptor beta chain sequence. This specimen belongs to a study of blood T cell repertoires in COVID-19. Study information: The United States, Italy and Spain supplied acute and convalescent COVID-19 samples. In each case, the material was cDNA or gDNA derived from T cells, B-cell-depleted T cells, or PBMCs.

This CDR3 region has 15 residues. J lost 9 bases, V lost 3 bases, and 5 bases had no gene match. Germline CDR1 and CDR2: ENHRY and SYGVKD. Per the authors' pipeline: How many nucleated cells were present was estimated from reference gene primer amplification. Libraries were prepared by immunoSEQ multiplex PCR; TCRdb keeps only in-frame clonotypes and omits some of them. That table furnishes V, J and clone size, whereas the DNA furnished D and trimming. Among 65,000 to 85,000 clones, 60% to 75% were seen once, and the ten largest hold approximately 5.8%. The chain combines TRBV10-3 with TRBJ2-1, with TRBD2 identical over 13 bases. This clonotype originated in a man in his fifties or sixties with active or convalescent COVID-19. The sequenced material came from peripheral blood. The CDR3 loop is CAISETSGGAGEQFF. Written as DNA, the CDR3 is TGTGCCATCAGTGAAACTAGCGGGGGGGCTGGTGAGCAGTTCTTC.